This TCR beta chain is from a study of T cell responses to AZD1222 COVID-19 vaccine. The germline V gene has CDR1 GTSNPN and CDR2 SVGIG (reference sequence). The CDR3 spans 14 residues. V shed 2 bases and J 8 bases; nucleotides not matched to a gene: 11. Produced via immunoSEQ multiplex PCR; TCRdb's table is partial and in-frame only. The sample lists about 210,000 clones; roughly 94% were seen once. The rearrangement uses TRBV30 and TRBJ1-2; TRBD1 aligns across 7 bases. This receptor was taken from an adult who received the MenACWY meningococcal vaccine as a control. The source was peripheral blood, collected 28 days after the second dose of the MenACWY control vaccine. The CDR3 DNA follows: TGTGCCTGGAGTTTCCAGGACAGGTCCGGGGGCTACACCTTC. Its protein is CAWSFQDRSGGYTF. The variable domain in full, with the rest retrieved from reference TRBV30 and TRBJ1-2, is SQTIHQWPATLVQPVGSPLSLECTVEGTSNPNLYWYRQAAGRGLQLLFYSVGIGQISSEVPQNLSASRPQDRQFILSSKKLLLSDSGFYLCAWSFQDRSGGYTFGSGTRLTVV.